Listed below are T cell receptor beta chains from one sample, sequenced in a study of OX40 agonist ivuxolimab in advanced cancers. Using immunoSEQ multiplex PCR, the repertoire was profiled, and TCRdb retains in-frame clones only, with some absent. Counted here are under 50,000 clones, 75% to 80% occurring once; the ten biggest clones make up over 6.5%. The input for sequencing was CD4+ or CD8+ T cells sorted from blood, taken in a trial of the OX40 agonist ivuxolimab. The receptors were gathered from an adult with an advanced solid tumor such as melanoma, head and neck, liver or kidney cancer. Each CDR3 is given with its conserved first and last residue. D genes are given only for firm matches. For some rows the clone size is stated as once, few or many, or as a class when expanded; others skip it.

j_call v_call d_call clone_size cdr3_nt cdr3_aa
TRBJ1-2 TRBV11-2 NA NA TGTGCCAGCAGCTTAGGAGTTGGGCGGCGGGCAGGCTACACCTTC CASSLGVGRRAGYTF
TRBJ2-7 TRBV15 NA NA TGTGCCACCAGCAGACCGACGGGGCTATACGAGCAGTACTTC CATSRPTGLYEQYF
TRBJ2-7 TRBV10-3 NA NA TGTGCCATCAGTGAGTCGTCAGGAAGCAACGAGCAGTACTTC CAISESSGSNEQYF
TRBJ1-3 TRBV6-1 TRBD1 NA TGTGCCAGCAGAGTACAGGGGACTGGAAACACCATATATTTT CASRVQGTGNTIYF
TRBJ2-2 TRBV7-2 NA NA TGTGCCAGCAGCTTAGGGACCGGGGAGCTGTTTTTT CASSLGTGELFF
TRBJ2-7 TRBV7-2 TRBD2 NA TGTGCCAGCAGCTTAGTGGGGGGGAGCTCCTACGAGCAGTACTTC CASSLVGGSSYEQYF
TRBJ2-3 TRBV11-3 NA NA TGTGCCAGCAGCTGGGGTGGCTCCACAGATACGCAGTATTTT CASSWGGSTDTQYF
TRBJ2-5 TRBV19 TRBD1 NA TGTGCCAGTAGTCCGAGGACAGGGGAAGAGACCCAGTACTTC CASSPRTGEETQYF
TRBJ2-3 TRBV9 NA few TGTGCCAGCAGCGAGACTCCGTTTAGCACAGATACGCAGTATTTT CASSETPFSTDTQYF
TRBJ2-3 TRBV9 TRBD2 few TGTGCCAGCAGCGTATTCGGCGGGAGCGTAGATACGCAGTATTTT CASSVFGGSVDTQYF
TRBJ2-1 TRBV19 NA NA TGTGCCAGTAGTGCCCCAGTTGGGGAGCAGTTCTTC CASSAPVGEQFF
TRBJ2-6 TRBV4-1 TRBD2 NA TGCGCCAGCAGCCAAGGGGTAATAGCGGGAGAACAAGGGGCCAACGTCCTGACTTTC CASSQGVIAGEQGANVLTF
TRBJ2-1 TRBV5-4 TRBD1 NA TGTGCCAGCAGCTTGGGACAGGGGGGTCAGGACCGGCAGTTCTTC CASSLGQGGQDRQFF
TRBJ1-5 TRBV2 TRBD1 NA TGTGCCAGCAGTGAAAGACTTGAAGGGGGCTACAATCAGCCCCAGCATTTT CASSERLEGGYNQPQHF
TRBJ1-1 TRBV30 NA once TGTGCCTGGACCACCATGCAGGGAGGGGCTTTCTTT CAWTTMQGGAFF
TRBJ1-5 TRBV18 NA NA TGTGCCAGCTCACCATCGCGGACAGCTCCTCAGCCCCAGCATTTT CASSPSRTAPQPQHF
TRBJ2-7 TRBV29-1 TRBD2 NA TGCAGCGCTGGGACTAGCGGGAGCTACGAGCAGTACTTC CSAGTSGSYEQYF
TRBJ2-2 TRBV7-9 TRBD1 NA TGTGCCAGCCGCGGCCGGGACAGGGGGCGCCGGGACACCGGGGAGCTGTTTTTT CASRGRDRGRRDTGELFF
TRBJ2-7 TRBV4-1 TRBD2 NA TGCGCCAGCAGCCAAGAACTAGCGGGAGCCTACGAGCAGTACTTC CASSQELAGAYEQYF
TRBJ2-3 TRBV5-1 NA NA TGCGCCAGCAGCATCGGACTGGGGGGAGATACGCAGTATTTT CASSIGLGGDTQYF
TRBJ2-1 TRBV7-9 TRBD2 NA TGTGCCAGCAGCTTGTTTGGTGTGGCGGGAGGCTTGTACAATGAGCAGTTCTTC CASSLFGVAGGLYNEQFF
TRBJ2-7 TRBV30 NA NA TGTGCCTGGAGTTCCGGGACACCCGGACTCTACGAGCAGTACTTC CAWSSGTPGLYEQYF
TRBJ2-3 TRBV7-2 NA NA TGTGCCAGCAGCTCAGGGGTTAGCACAGATACGCAGTATTTT CASSSGVSTDTQYF
TRBJ2-7 TRBV5-6 NA NA TGTGCCAGCTATACGGACAGCTACGAGCAGTACTTC CASYTDSYEQYF
TRBJ2-3 TRBV29-1 NA NA TGCAGCACTTGGGATTACCAGAGCACAGATACGCAGTATTTT CSTWDYQSTDTQYF
TRBJ1-5 TRBV4-1 NA NA TGCGCCAGCAGCTCCCCGGAAGGGAGAATAAGGAATCAGCCCCAGCATTTT CASSSPEGRIRNQPQHF
TRBJ1-5 TRBV4-3 NA NA TGCGCCAGCAGCCAACAGCTAAATCAGCCCCAGCATTTT CASSQQLNQPQHF
TRBJ1-2 TRBV30 NA NA TGTGCCCTTCACGGGACTGCAGGAGGCTACACCTTC CALHGTAGGYTF
TRBJ2-5 TRBV7-9 NA once TGTGCCAGCAGCTCCAAAAATGCCCTGGGGCACGAGACCCAGTACTTC CASSSKNALGHETQYF
TRBJ2-7 TRBV5-1 TRBD2 few TGCGCCAGCAGCTTGGAACTAGCGGGCTTCGAGCAGTACTTC CASSLELAGFEQYF
TRBJ1-1 TRBV2 TRBD1 NA TGTGCCAGCGACCAAGGACAGGGAAACGAAGCTTTCTTT CASDQGQGNEAFF
TRBJ1-4 TRBV10-3 NA NA TGTGCCATCAGTGAGACGGTTGAAAAACTGTTTTTT CAISETVEKLFF
TRBJ2-1 TRBV27 NA NA TGTGCCAGCAGTTTATTCACCGGGCGGACCTACAATGAAGGGCAGTTCTTC CASSLFTGRTYNEGQFF
TRBJ2-1 TRBV10-3 TRBD2 NA TGTGCCATCAGGGGGACTAGCGGGAGTGACGACAATGAGCAGTTCTTC CAIRGTSGSDDNEQFF
TRBJ2-7 TRBV6-5 NA NA TGTGCCAGCAGTGCCCGCGGGACTGCCTACGAGCAGTACTTC CASSARGTAYEQYF
TRBJ2-5 TRBV7-2 TRBD1 NA TGTGCCAGCAGCTCGACAGGGGGCCAAGAGACCCAGTACTTC CASSSTGGQETQYF